What follows describes a single TCR beta chain. This sample stems from a study of OX40 agonist ivuxolimab in advanced cancers. On the study more broadly: An agonistic anti-OX40 (CD134) antibody, ivuxolimab, was used to treat the patients. Partial responses occurred in three patients (one hepatocellular carcinoma, two cutaneous melanoma). Patients got intravenous ivuxolimab at 0.01 to 10 mg/kg every 2 weeks.

Researchers took blood at baseline, on cycle 4 day 1, and on cycle 7 day 1. Germline V gives CDR1 SGHAT, CDR2 FQNNGV. The CDR3 has 15 residues. Between the trimmed V and J ends, which lost 5 bases and 5 bases, there was a span of 17 bases. The data were produced by immunoSEQ multiplex PCR, yet TCRdb's version contains in-frame clones alone and is incomplete. The table shows about 70,000 clones, with roughly nine tenths occurring only once. This TCR was sampled from an adult with an advanced solid tumor such as melanoma, head and neck, liver or kidney cancer. The chain recombines TRBV11-2 with TRBJ2-3, with D unclear. This material consisted of CD4+ or CD8+ T cells sorted from blood, taken in a trial of the OX40 agonist ivuxolimab. CDR3 in DNA: TGTGCCAGCAGCCCTAGGGCGGTTAAAAGAGATACGCAGTATTTT. Its translation: CASSPRAVKRDTQYF.